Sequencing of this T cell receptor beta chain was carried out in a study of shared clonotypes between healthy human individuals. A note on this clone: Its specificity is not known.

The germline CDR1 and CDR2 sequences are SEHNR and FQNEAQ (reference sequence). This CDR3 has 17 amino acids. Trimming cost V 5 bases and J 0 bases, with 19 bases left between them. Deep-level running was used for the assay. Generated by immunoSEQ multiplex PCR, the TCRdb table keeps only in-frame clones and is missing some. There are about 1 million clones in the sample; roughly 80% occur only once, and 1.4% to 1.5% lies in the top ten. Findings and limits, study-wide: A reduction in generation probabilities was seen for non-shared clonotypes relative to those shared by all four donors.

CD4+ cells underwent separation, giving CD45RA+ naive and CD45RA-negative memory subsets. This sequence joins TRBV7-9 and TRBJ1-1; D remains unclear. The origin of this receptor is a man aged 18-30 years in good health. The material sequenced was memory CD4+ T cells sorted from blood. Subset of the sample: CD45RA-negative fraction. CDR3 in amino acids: CASSPGAFTVVNTEAFF. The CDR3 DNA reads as TGTGCCAGCAGCCCGGGAGCCTTTACCGTCGTGAACACTGAAGCTTTCTTT.